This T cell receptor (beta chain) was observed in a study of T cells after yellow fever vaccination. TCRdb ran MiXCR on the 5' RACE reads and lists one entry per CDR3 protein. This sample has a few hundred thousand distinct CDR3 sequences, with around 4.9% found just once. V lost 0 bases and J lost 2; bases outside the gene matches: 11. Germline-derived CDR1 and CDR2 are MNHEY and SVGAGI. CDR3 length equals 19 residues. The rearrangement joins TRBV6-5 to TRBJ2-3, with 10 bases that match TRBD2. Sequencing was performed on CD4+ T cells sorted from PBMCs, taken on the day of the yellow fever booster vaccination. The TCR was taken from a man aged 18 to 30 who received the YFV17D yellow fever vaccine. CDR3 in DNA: TGTGCCAGCAGTTACTCTCCTACTAGCGGGGCATACAACACAGATACGCAGTATTTT. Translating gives CASSYSPTSGAYNTDTQYF.